Listed here are 10 T cell receptor beta chains from one sample, sequenced in a study of blood T cell repertoires in COVID-19. TCRdb's copy holds only in-frame clones and misses some; the assay was immunoSEQ multiplex PCR. In the table there are about 190,000 clones, more than 70% of which are singletons. What was sequenced was peripheral blood. These receptors all come from a woman aged 25 to 39 with acute or convalescent COVID-19.

V is TRBV6-5 and J is TRBJ1-2; unclear D gene. Germline V gene data show CDR1 as MNHEY and CDR2 as SVGAGI. V lost 8 bases and J lost 6, with 7 bases in between. The CDR3 runs 10 residues. This CDR3 reads CASGTNGYTF. CDR3 DNA: TGTGCCAGCGGCACCAATGGCTACACCTTC.

This chain joins TRBV11-3 and TRBJ1-2; a weak D match, TRBD1 (5 bases). This CDR3 has 12 amino acids. V gave up 4 bases and J gave up 13 bases, with 16 bases separating them. CDR1 is SGHNT and CDR2 is YENEEA in the germline V gene. The CDR3 spells CASSSDSLFATF. The CDR3 bases are TGTGCCAGCAGCTCCGACAGCCTCTTCGCCACCTTC.

V usage is TRBV3-1 (or the pseudogene TRBV3-2) and J usage is TRBJ2-5, with TRBD1 matching over 7 bases. Trimming took 4 bases from V and 0 from J; bases not matched to a gene: 5. Germline V gene sequence: CDR1 LGHDT, CDR2 YNNKEL (reference sequence). CDR3 size: 15 residues. The DNA of the CDR3 is TGTGCCAGCAGCCTTTTGGGACAGAACCAAGAGACCCAGTACTTC. It is translated as CASSLLGQNQETQYF.

The CDR3 here is CASSPGAGVGYEQYF. The DNA of the CDR3 is TGTGCCAGCAGCCCTGGCGCGGGAGTAGGATACGAGCAGTACTTC. This chain uses TRBV11-3 with TRBJ2-7; the match to TRBD2 covers 7 bases. The CDR3 contains 15 residues. V dropped 5 bases and J dropped 4; count of bases not matched to a gene: 11. Germline lookup yields CDR1 SGHNT and CDR2 YENEEA.

V is TRBV28 and J is TRBJ2-7; possibly TRBD2 for D (6 bases). The CDR3 runs 14 residues. V shed 5 bases and J shed 0 bases, with 11 bases lying between them. The germline V gene has CDR1 MDHEN and CDR2 SYDVKM. Here the CDR3 DNA reads TGTGCCAGCAGTAAACCGGGGGTCTCCTACGAGCAGTACTTC. Translated: CASSKPGVSYEQYF.

The chain combines TRBV19 with TRBJ2-2, with TRBD1 matching over 9 bases. Germline values: CDR1 LNHDA, CDR2 SQIVND (reference sequence). The CDR3 has 15 amino acids. The V gene end was trimmed by 6 bases and the J gene end by 3 bases; junction bases not matched to a gene: 5. The CDR3 DNA is TGTGCCAGTAGCACAGGGGGCAAGGACACCGGGGAGCTGTTTTTT. This gives the protein CASSTGGKDTGELFF. The whole variable domain, filled in from reference TRBV19 and TRBJ2-2, reads DGGITQSPKYLFRKEGQNVTLSCEQNLNHDAMYWYRQDPGQGLRLIYYSQIVNDFQKGDIAEGYSVSREKKESFPLTVTSAQKNPTAFYLCASSTGGKDTGELFFGEGSRLTVL.

In this sample, this clone turned up once. V gene TRBV27 combines with J gene TRBJ1-1, with D possibly TRBD1 on 5 matching bases. Germline V lookup: CDR1 MNHEY, CDR2 SMNVEV (reference sequence). V lost 0 bases, J lost 3 bases, and 11 bases lay in between. This CDR3 is 15 amino acids long. This CDR3 reads CASSLSVGVDTEAFF. The DNA for the CDR3 is TGTGCCAGCAGTTTATCGGTAGGGGTCGACACTGAAGCTTTCTTT.

This sequence joins TRBV27 and TRBJ2-7; 10 bases are a match to TRBD1. CDR3 length: 14 residues. V trimming: 3 bases; J trimming: 5 bases; junction bases outside the gene matches: 4. Germline V gives CDR1 MNHEY, CDR2 SMNVEV (reference sequence). CDR3 coding DNA: TGTGCCAGCAGTTTTTGGGACAGGGGCCACGAGCAGTACTTC. Its translation: CASSFWDRGHEQYF.

The chain employs TRBV28 and TRBJ2-7; TRBD2 matches at 8 bases. The CDR3 is 13 amino acids. CDR1 and CDR2 from the germline V gene are MDHEN and SYDVKM. J lost 2 bases, V lost 9 bases, and 6 bases had no gene match. As DNA, the CDR3 is TGTGCCAGTCGCGGGAGGCAGCCCTACGAGCAGTACTTC. It yields the protein CASRGRQPYEQYF.

The chain is built from TRBV7-2 and TRBJ2-2; 8 bases fit TRBD1. The CDR3 spans 14 residues. Germline V gene data show CDR1 as SGHTA and CDR2 as FQGNSA. Trimming removed 4 bases from V and 10 bases from J; junction bases left unmatched: 8. The CDR3 coding sequence is TGTGCCAGCAGCTCTAGGACAGGGAAAAAGGAGCTGTTTTTT. It yields the protein CASSSRTGKKELFF. Together with reference TRBV7-2 and TRBJ2-2, the CDR3 gives the full variable domain: GAGVSQSPSNKVTEKGKDVELRCDPISGHTALYWYRQSLGQGLEFLIYFQGNSAPDKSGLPSDRFSAERTGGSVSTLTIQRTQQEDSAVYLCASSSRTGKKELFFGEGSRLTVL.